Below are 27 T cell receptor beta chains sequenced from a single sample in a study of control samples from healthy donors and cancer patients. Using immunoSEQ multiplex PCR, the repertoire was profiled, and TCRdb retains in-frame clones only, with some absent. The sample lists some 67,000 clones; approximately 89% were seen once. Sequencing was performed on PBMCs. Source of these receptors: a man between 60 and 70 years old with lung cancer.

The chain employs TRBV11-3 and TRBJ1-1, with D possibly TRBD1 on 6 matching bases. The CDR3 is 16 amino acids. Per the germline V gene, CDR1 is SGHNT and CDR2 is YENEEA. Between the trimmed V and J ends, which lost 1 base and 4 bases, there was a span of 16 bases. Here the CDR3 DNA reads TGTGCCAGCAGCTTAGGGACGGGGGGCGCGGTCACTGAAGCTTTCTTT. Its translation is CASSLGTGGAVTEAFF.

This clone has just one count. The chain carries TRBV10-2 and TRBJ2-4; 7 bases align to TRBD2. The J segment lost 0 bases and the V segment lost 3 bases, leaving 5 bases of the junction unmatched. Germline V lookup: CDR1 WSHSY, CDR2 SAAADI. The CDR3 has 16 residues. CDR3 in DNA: TGCGCCAGCAGTGACCTAGCGGTGACAGCCAAAAACATTCAGTACTTC. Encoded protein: CASSDLAVTAKNIQYF.

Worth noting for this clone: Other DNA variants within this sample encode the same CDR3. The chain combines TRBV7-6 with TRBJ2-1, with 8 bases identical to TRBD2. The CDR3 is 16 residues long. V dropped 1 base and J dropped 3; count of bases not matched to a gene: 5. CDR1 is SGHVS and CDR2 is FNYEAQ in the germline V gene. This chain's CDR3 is CASSLDVAGGYNEQFF. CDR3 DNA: TGTGCCAGCAGCTTAGATGTGGCGGGGGGCTACAATGAGCAGTTCTTC.

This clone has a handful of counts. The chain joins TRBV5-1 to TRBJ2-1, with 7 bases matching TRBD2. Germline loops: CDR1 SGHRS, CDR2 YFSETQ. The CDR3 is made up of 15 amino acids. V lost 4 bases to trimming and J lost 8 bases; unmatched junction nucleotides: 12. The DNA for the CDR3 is TGCGCCAGCAGCCCACCCGGGACTATATCCGATGAGCAGTTCTTC. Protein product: CASSPPGTISDEQFF.

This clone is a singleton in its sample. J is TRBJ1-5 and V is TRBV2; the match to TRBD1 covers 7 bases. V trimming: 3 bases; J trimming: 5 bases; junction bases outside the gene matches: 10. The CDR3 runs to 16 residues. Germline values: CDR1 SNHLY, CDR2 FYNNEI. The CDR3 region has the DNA TGTGCCAGCAGTGAGGACACGACAGGGAGGTATCAGCCCCAGCATTTT. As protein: CASSEDTTGRYQPQHF.

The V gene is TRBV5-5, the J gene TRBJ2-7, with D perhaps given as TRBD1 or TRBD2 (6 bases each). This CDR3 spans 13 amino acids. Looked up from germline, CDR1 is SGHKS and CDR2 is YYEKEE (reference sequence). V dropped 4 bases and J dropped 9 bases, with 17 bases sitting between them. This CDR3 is CASSQSRGTRQYV. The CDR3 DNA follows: TGTGCCAGCAGCCAGAGTCGCGGGACAAGGCAGTACGTC.

In DNA, the CDR3 is TGCGCCAGCAGCTCCCTGGTTGACGCTAGCGGCCAAGAGACCCAGTACTTC. Translated: CASSSLVDASGQETQYF. The chain couples TRBV5-1 to TRBJ2-5; the match to TRBD2 covers 7 bases. The V gene end was trimmed by 3 bases and the J gene end by 1 base; junction bases not matched to a gene: 12. From germline, CDR1 is SGHRS and CDR2 YFSETQ. The CDR3 consists of 17 residues.

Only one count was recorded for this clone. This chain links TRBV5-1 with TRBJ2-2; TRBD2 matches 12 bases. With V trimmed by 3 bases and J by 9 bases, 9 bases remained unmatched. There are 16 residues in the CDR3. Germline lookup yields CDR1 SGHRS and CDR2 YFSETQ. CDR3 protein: CASSSPSGGDLRELFF. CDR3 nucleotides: TGCGCCAGCAGCTCACCTAGCGGGGGGGACCTCCGGGAGCTGTTTTTT.

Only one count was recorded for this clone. CDR3 sequence: CASSVGAGGEAFF. CDR3 sequence (DNA): TGTGCCAGCAGTGTAGGGGCCGGGGGTGAAGCTTTCTTT. This chain connects TRBV12-3 or TRBV12-4 to TRBJ1-1; D perhaps matches TRBD1 (5 bases). The CDR3 runs 13 residues. With 5 bases removed from V and 7 bases from J, the gap between germline ends came to 14 bases.

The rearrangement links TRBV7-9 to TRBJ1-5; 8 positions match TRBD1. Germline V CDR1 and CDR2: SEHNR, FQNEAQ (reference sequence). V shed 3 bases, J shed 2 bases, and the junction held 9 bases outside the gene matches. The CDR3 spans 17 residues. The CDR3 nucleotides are TGTGCCAGCAGCTTTGGACAGGGAACCTGGGGCAATCAGCCCCAGCATTTT. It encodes CASSFGQGTWGNQPQHF.

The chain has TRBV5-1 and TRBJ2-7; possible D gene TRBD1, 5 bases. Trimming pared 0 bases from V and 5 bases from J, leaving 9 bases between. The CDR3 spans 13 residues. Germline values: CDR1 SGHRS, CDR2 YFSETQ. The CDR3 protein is CASSLGSGNEQYV. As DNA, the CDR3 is TGCGCCAGCAGCTTGGGATCAGGGAACGAGCAGTACGTC.

CDR3 in amino acids: CASSLFSTNTGELFF. The CDR3 DNA reads as TGTGCCAGCAGCTTATTTTCCACGAACACCGGGGAGCTGTTTTTT. This rearrangement joins TRBV7-8 to TRBJ2-2, with no clear D. The CDR3 spans 15 residues. Trimming removed 2 bases at V and 0 bases at J, with 7 bases between. Per the germline V gene, CDR1 is SGHVS and CDR2 is FQNEAQ. The variable domain in full, completed from reference TRBV7-8 and TRBJ2-2, reads GAGVSQSPRYKVAKRGQDVALRCDPISGHVSLFWYQQALGQGPEFLTYFQNEAQLDKSGLPSDRFFAERPEGSVSTLKIQRTQQEDSAVYLCASSLFSTNTGELFFGEGSRLTVL.

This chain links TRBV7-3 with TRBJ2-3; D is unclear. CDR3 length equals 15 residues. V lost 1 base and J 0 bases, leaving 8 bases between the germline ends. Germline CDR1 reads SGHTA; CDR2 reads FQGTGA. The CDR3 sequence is CASSLNAVSTDTQYF. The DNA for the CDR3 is TGTGCCAGCAGCTTAAACGCAGTCAGCACAGATACGCAGTATTTT.

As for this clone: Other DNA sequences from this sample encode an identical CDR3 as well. CDR3 amino acids: CSVGSTGELFF. The DNA for the CDR3 is TGCAGCGTAGGATCCACCGGGGAGCTGTTTTTT. The chain recombines TRBV29-1 with TRBJ2-2; the D is unclear. There are 11 residues in the CDR3. Looked up from germline, CDR1 is SQVTM and CDR2 is ANQGSEA. V lost 6 bases to trimming and J lost 4 bases, with 6 bases between them.

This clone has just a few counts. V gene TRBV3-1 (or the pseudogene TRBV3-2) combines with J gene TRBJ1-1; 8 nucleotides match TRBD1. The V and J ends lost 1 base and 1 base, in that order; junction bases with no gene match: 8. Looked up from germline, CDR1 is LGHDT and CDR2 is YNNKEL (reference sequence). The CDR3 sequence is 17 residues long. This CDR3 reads CASSQGTGGVWNTEAFF. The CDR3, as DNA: TGTGCCAGCAGCCAAGGAACAGGGGGAGTATGGAACACTGAAGCTTTCTTT.

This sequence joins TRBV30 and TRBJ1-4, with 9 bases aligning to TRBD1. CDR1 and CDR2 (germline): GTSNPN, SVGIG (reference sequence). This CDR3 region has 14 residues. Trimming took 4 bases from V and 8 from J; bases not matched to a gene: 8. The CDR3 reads CAWNLGTGREKLFF. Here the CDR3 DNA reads TGTGCCTGGAATTTAGGGACAGGGAGGGAAAAACTGTTTTTT.

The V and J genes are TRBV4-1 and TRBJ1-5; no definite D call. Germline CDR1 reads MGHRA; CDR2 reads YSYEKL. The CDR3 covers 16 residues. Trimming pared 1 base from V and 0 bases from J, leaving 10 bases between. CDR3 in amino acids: CASSQVTASSNQPQHF. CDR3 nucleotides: TGCGCCAGCAGCCAAGTAACGGCCAGTAGCAATCAGCCCCAGCATTTT.

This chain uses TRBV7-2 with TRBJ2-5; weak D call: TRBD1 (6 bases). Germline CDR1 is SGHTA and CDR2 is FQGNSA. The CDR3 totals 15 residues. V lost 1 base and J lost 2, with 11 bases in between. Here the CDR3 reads CASSLEIGTQETQYF. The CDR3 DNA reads TGTGCCAGCAGCTTAGAGATTGGGACACAAGAGACCCAGTACTTC.

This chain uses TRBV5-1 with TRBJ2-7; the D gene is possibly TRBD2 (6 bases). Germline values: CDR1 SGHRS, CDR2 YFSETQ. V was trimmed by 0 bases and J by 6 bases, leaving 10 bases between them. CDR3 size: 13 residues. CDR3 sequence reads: CASSLDGGSEQYV. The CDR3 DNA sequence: TGCGCCAGCAGCTTGGATGGAGGGAGCGAGCAGTACGTC.

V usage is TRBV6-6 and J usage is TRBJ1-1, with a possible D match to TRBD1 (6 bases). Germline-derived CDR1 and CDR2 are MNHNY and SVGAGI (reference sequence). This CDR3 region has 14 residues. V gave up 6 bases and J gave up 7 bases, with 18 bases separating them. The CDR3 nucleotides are TGTGCCAGCAGCCATACAGGGCCCACCGTTGAAGCTTTCTTT. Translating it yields CASSHTGPTVEAFF.

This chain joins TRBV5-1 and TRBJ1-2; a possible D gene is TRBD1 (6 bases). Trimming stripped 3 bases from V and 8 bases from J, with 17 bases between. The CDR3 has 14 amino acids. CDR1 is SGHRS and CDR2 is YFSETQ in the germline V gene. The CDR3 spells CASSSGQPREGYTF. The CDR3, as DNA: TGCGCCAGCAGCTCCGGACAGCCGAGGGAGGGCTACACCTTC.

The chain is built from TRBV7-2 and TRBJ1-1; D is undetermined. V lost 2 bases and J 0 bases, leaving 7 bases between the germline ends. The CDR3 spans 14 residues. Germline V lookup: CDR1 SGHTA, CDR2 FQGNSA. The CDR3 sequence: CASSLNGMNTEAFF. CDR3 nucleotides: TGTGCCAGCAGCTTAAATGGGATGAACACTGAAGCTTTCTTT.

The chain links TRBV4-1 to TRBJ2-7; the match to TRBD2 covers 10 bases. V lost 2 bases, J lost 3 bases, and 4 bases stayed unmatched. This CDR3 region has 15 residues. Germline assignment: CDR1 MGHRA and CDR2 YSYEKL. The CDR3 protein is CASSQTSGARYEQYF. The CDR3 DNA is TGCGCCAGCAGCCAAACTAGCGGGGCCCGCTACGAGCAGTACTTC.

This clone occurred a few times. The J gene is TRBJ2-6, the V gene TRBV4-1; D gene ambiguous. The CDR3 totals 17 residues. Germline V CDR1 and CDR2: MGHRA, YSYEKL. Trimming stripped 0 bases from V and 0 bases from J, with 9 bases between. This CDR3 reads CASSQDGLSSGANVLTF. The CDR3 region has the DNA TGCGCCAGCAGCCAAGACGGCCTGAGCTCTGGGGCCAACGTCCTGACTTTC.

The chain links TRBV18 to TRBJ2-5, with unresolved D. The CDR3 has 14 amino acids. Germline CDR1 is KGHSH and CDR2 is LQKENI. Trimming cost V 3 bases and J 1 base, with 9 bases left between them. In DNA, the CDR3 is TGTGCCAGCTCACCTAAGGGAATCCAAGAGACCCAGTACTTC. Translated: CASSPKGIQETQYF.

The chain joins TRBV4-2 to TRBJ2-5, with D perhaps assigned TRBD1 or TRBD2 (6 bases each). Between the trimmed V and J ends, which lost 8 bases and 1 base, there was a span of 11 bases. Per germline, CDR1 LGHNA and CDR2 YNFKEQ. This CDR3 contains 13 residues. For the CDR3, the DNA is TGTGCCAGCGGGGGGCCGCCCCAAGAGACCCAGTACTTC. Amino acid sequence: CASGGPPQETQYF.

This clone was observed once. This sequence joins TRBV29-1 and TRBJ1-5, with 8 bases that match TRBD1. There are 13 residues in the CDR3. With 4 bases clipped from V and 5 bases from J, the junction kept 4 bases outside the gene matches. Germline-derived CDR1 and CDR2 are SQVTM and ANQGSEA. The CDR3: CSVGTGKDQPQHF. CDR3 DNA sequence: TGCAGCGTTGGGACAGGGAAGGATCAGCCCCAGCATTTT.